This T cell receptor (beta chain) was found in a study of T cell responses to AZD1222 COVID-19 vaccine. The CDR3 has 15 amino acids. The germline V gene encodes CDR1 SGHAT and CDR2 FQNNGV. The junction had 10 bases not matched to a gene; V was cut back by 6 bases and J by 3 bases. Study-level results: Only after the peak T cell response were repertoires sampled. There were mostly white British donors and more females than males, and clonal diversity was possibly underestimated.

For this clone: The target antigen is unknown.

Method: immunoSEQ multiplex PCR; TCRdb's copy keeps in-frame clones and lacks some. The table has 100,000 to 120,000 clones, roughly 87% seen once. The rearrangement uses TRBV11-2 and TRBJ2-7; 8 bases match TRBD1. This receptor was obtained from an adult in good health. The sample was peripheral blood, taken on day 0 of AZD1222 vaccination. CDR3 sequence (DNA): TGTGCCAGCAGTTTCACCGGGACAGGTATCTACGAGCAGTACTTC. Translation gives CASSFTGTGIYEQYF.